This T cell receptor (beta chain) was identified in a study of graft-versus-host responses after intestinal transplantation. In the study overall: Recipients underwent multivisceral, liver-intestinal, or isolated intestinal transplants. For approximately 3 years after anti-thymocyte globulin induction, all recipients took tacrolimus and steroids.

Graft material was processed, releasing intraepithelial and lamina propria lymphocytes. As for this clone: The antigen is unknown.

CDR3 length: 15 residues. Germline V CDR1 and CDR2: GTSNPN, SVGIG (reference sequence). Germline trimming cut 5 bases from V and 10 bases from J; bases unmatched to any gene: 14. Libraries were prepared by immunoSEQ multiplex PCR; TCRdb keeps only in-frame clonotypes and omits some of them. This table has 13,000 to 15,000 clones, under 70% appearing once. Study-wide points: Declines in HvG clones occurring early post-transplant were associated with peak circulating GvH clone levels.

The receptor's source is a human patient who received an intestinal transplant, so some T cells may come from the graft donor. This sample comprised ileum tissue, obtained just under 700 days after intestinal transplantation. The chain carries TRBV30 and TRBJ1-6; 7 bases map to TRBD1. In DNA form, the CDR3 reads TGTGCCTGGGACTTCAGTACAGGGGTTCGGTCACCCCTCCACTTT. The encoded protein is CAWDFSTGVRSPLHF.